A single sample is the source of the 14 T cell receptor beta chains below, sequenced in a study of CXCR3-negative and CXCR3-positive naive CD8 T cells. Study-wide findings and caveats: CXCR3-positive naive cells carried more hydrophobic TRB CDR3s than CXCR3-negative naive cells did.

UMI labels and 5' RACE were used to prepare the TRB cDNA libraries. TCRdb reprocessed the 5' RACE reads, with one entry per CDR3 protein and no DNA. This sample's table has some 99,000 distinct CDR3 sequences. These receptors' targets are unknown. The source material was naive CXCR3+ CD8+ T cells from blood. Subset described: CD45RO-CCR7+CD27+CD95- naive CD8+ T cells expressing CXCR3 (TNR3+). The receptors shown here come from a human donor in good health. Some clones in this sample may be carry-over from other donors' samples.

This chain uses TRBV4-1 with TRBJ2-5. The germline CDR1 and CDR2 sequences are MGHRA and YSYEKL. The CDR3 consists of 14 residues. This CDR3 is CASGVKIGVETQYF.

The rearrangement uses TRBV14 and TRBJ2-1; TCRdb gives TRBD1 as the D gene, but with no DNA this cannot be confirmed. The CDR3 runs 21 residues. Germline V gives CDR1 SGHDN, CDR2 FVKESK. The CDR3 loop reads CASSPLGIETGGFTTYNEQFF.

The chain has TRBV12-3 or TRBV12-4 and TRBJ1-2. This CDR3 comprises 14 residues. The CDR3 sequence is CASSLWAVNSGYTF.

The CDR3 region is CASSLSWGDSYNEQFF. J is TRBJ2-1 and V is TRBV11-2. This CDR3 region has 16 residues. Germline CDR1 SGHAT, CDR2 FQNNGV. Supplemented by reference TRBV11-2 and TRBJ2-1, the full variable domain reads EAGVAQSPRYKIIEKRQSVAFWCNPISGHATLYWYQQILGQGPKLLIQFQNNGVVDDSQLPKDRFSAERLKGVDSTLKIQPAKLEDSAVYLCASSLSWGDSYNEQFFGPGTRLTVL.

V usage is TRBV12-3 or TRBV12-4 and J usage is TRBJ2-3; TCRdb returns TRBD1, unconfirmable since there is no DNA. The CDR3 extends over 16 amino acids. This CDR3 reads CATDNKTRVSTDTQYF.

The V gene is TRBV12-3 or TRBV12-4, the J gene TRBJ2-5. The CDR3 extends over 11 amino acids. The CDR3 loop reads CASSIEETQYF.

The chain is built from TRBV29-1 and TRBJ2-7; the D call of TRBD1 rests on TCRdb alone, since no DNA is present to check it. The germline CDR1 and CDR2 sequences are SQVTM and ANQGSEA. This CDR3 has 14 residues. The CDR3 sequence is CSVEGEQGAYEQYF.

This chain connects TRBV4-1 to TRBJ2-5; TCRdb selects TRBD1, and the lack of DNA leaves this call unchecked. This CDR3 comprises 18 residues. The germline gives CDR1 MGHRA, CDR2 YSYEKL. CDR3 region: CASSLLIPGTGYQETQYF.

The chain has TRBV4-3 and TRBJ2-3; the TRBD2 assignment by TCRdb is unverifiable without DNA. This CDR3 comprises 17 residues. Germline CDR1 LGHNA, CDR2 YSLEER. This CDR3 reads CASGQDRASTRGDTQYF.

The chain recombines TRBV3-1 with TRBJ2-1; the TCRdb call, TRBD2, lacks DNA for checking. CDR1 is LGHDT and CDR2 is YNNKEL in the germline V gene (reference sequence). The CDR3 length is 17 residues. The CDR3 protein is CASSQDPGLAGSGEQLF.

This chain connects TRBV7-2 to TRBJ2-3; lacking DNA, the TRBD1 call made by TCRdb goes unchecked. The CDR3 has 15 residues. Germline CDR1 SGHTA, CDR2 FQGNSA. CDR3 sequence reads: CATTLGTGGTDTQYF.

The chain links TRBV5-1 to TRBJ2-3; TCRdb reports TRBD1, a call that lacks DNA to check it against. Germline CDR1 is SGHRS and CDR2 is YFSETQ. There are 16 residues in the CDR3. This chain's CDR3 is CASSRPREGSTDTQYF. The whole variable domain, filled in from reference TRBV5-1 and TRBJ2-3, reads KAGVTQTPRYLIKTRGQQVTLSCSPISGHRSVSWYQQTPGQGLQFLFEYFSETQRNKGNFPGRFSGRQFSNSRSEMNVSTLELGDSALYLCASSRPREGSTDTQYFGPGTRLTVL.

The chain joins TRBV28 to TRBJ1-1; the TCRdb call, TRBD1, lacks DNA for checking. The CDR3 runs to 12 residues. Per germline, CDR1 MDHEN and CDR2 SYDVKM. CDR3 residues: CASSLTGNEAFF.

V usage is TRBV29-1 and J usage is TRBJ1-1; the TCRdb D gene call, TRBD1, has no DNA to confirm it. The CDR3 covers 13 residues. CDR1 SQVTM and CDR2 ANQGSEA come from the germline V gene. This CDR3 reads CSVEYRQGPEAFF. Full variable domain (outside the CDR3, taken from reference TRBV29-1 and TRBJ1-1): SAVISQKPSRDICQRGTSLTIQCQVDSQVTMMFWYRQQPGQSLTLIATANQGSEATYESGFVIDKFPISRPNLTFSTLTVSNMSPEDSSIYLCSVEYRQGPEAFFGQGTRLTVV.